This TCR beta chain was identified during a study of cytotoxic CD8 clonotypes in ibrutinib-treated CLL. This clone was detected a few times. TCRdb's copy holds only in-frame clones and misses some; the assay was immunoSEQ multiplex PCR. The table has about 300,000 clones, 70% to 80% seen once. The germline V gene encodes CDR1 SGHRS and CDR2 YFSETQ. This CDR3 has 11 residues. V shed 8 bases and J shed 3 bases, with 8 bases lying between them. The sequences come from PBMCs, collected at disease progression, from a patient treated with ibrutinib. The chain carries TRBV5-1 and TRBJ1-1; D is unresolved. The sequence came from a human donor with chronic lymphocytic leukemia. CDR3 protein: CASSRDTEAFF. The DNA of the CDR3 is TGCGCCAGTAGCAGAGACACTGAAGCTTTCTTT.